This T cell receptor (beta chain) originates from a study of blood T cells in healthy people across ages. The CDR3 is 14 amino acids. Germline CDR1 and CDR2: DFQATT and SNEGSKA (reference sequence). V was cut by 4 bases and J by 2 bases, with 11 bases left in between. PCR was performed a second time for roughly 7 to 11 cycles using a sample-barcoded 5' primer and a J-beta primer mix. TCRdb redid the calling of the 5' RACE reads with MiXCR, one entry per CDR3 protein. The sample consists of fewer than 800,000 distinct CDR3 sequences, 20% to 30% of them appearing once. The same data also went into a second study, on T cells of mothers and their children.

The sequenced sample was blood. This sequence originates from a boy between 10 and 17 years old in good health. The chain links TRBV20-1 to TRBJ2-2, with D possibly matching TRBD1 (6 bases). As DNA, the CDR3 is TGCAGTGCTAACCGGGACATTAACACCGGGGAGCTGTTTTTT. Translated, it gives CSANRDINTGELFF.